Below are 10 T cell receptor beta chains sequenced from a single sample in a study of cytomegalovirus exposure and HLA in healthy donors. It was with 60 Vbeta and 13 Jbeta primers that the PCR ran. Profiled with immunoSEQ multiplex PCR; TCRdb holds only in-frame clones, not every one. Of 98,000 or so clones in the sample, roughly 80% were seen once. The sequencing input was PBMCs. These receptor sequences come from a man aged 40-50 years in good health and CMV-seronegative.

This chain uses TRBV4-1 with TRBJ2-1, with 9 positions matching TRBD2. This CDR3 comprises 18 residues. CDR1 and CDR2 (germline): MGHRA, YSYEKL. V trimming: 4 bases; J trimming: 2 bases; junction bases outside the gene matches: 12. CDR3 DNA: TGCGCCAGCAGCCGAGGTCTTTCGGAGCGGGGGGCCTACAATGAGCAGTTCTTC. Its translation is CASSRGLSERGAYNEQFF.

The chain links TRBV5-8 to TRBJ1-4, with a possible D match to TRBD1 (5 bases). There are 16 residues in the CDR3. V was clipped by 3 bases and J by 2 bases, with 14 bases between them. In germline, CDR1 is SGHTS, CDR2 YDEGEE. The CDR3 region is CASSSGFLSTNEKLFF. CDR3 DNA: TGTGCCAGCAGCTCAGGGTTTTTAAGTACTAATGAAAAACTGTTTTTT.

This chain connects TRBV9 to TRBJ2-4; 8 bases are a match to TRBD2. The CDR3 length is 14 residues. V trimming: 4 bases; J trimming: 9 bases; junction bases outside the gene matches: 9. Per germline, CDR1 SGDLS and CDR2 YYNGEE. CDR3 amino acids: CASSREGDSGIQYF. CDR3 bases: TGTGCCAGCAGCCGGGAGGGAGATTCGGGCATTCAGTACTTC. The full variable domain, completed using reference TRBV9 and TRBJ2-4, is DSGVTQTPKHLITATGQRVTLRCSPRSGDLSVYWYQQSLDQGLQFLIQYYNGEERAKGNILERFSAQQFPDLHSELNLSSLELGDSALYFCASSREGDSGIQYFGAGTRLSVL.

The rearrangement uses TRBV4-3 and TRBJ1-2; D remains ambiguous. The V gene's germline CDR1 is LGHNA and CDR2 YSLEER. Trimming cost V 2 bases and J 4 bases, with 14 bases left between them. This CDR3 has 15 amino acids. The CDR3 sequence: CASSQNLRVVYGYTF. The CDR3 DNA follows: TGCGCCAGCAGCCAAAACCTTCGGGTTGTCTATGGCTACACCTTC.

The chain couples TRBV6-4 to TRBJ2-6; a weak D match, TRBD1 (6 bases). V was shortened by 4 bases and J by 3 bases, with 10 bases between the two germline ends. This CDR3 has 15 residues. Germline V lookup: CDR1 MRHNA, CDR2 SNTAGT. The CDR3 DNA reads as TGTGCCAGCAGTGCCAACAGGGATGGGGCCAACGTCCTGACTTTC. Translated: CASSANRDGANVLTF.

V and J are TRBV7-3 and TRBJ2-2; D not certain. The CDR3 has 13 residues. Germline V gives CDR1 SGHTA, CDR2 FQGTGA. The ends were cut back, 3 bases at V and 3 bases at J, with 5 bases in the middle. This chain's CDR3 is CASSFSDTGELFF. The DNA of the CDR3 is TGTGCCAGCAGCTTCTCAGACACCGGGGAGCTGTTTTTT.

This chain joins TRBV18 and TRBJ1-2; tentative D call: TRBD1 (5 bases). The CDR3 totals 16 residues. Trimming stripped 5 bases from V and 8 bases from J, with 24 bases between. The germline CDR1 and CDR2 sequences are KGHSH and LQKENI. CDR3 protein: CASSRRGRQEVGGYTF. The CDR3 nucleotides are TGTGCCAGCTCAAGGAGGGGACGTCAAGAAGTGGGGGGCTACACCTTC.

This chain connects TRBV9 to TRBJ2-1; D possibly corresponds to TRBD2 (7 bases). Germline-derived CDR1 and CDR2 are SGDLS and YYNGEE. There are 22 residues in the CDR3. V was shortened by 0 bases and J by 4 bases, with 32 bases between the two germline ends. The CDR3 loop is CASSVDPRGSLAPQGPYNEQFF. The CDR3 DNA reads TGTGCCAGCAGCGTAGACCCGCGGGGGAGCTTAGCACCCCAGGGGCCATACAATGAGCAGTTCTTC.

The V and J genes are TRBV9 and TRBJ2-2; the D gene is possibly TRBD1 (6 bases). With 4 bases removed from V and 6 bases from J, the gap between germline ends came to 16 bases. This CDR3 has 15 amino acids. Germline CDR1 is SGDLS and CDR2 is YYNGEE. CDR3 coding DNA: TGTGCCAGCAGCTCAGACAGGTTTTTCGCCGGGGAGCTGTTTTTT. Translating it yields CASSSDRFFAGELFF. Supplemented by reference TRBV9 and TRBJ2-2, the full variable domain reads DSGVTQTPKHLITATGQRVTLRCSPRSGDLSVYWYQQSLDQGLQFLIQYYNGEERAKGNILERFSAQQFPDLHSELNLSSLELGDSALYFCASSSDRFFAGELFFGEGSRLTVL.

This clone was detected only once. V and J are TRBV27 and TRBJ2-1; 7 bases align to TRBD1. The CDR3 runs to 14 residues. Germline V gene sequence: CDR1 MNHEY, CDR2 SMNVEV (reference sequence). The V segment lost 6 bases and the J segment 4 bases; nucleotides outside the gene matches: 6. CDR3 nucleotides: TGTGCCAGCAGCCCCGGGACAGTTTACAATGAGCAGTTCTTC. This translates into CASSPGTVYNEQFF.